The next 15 T cell receptor beta chains were all read from a single sample in a study of liver allograft versus peripheral blood T cells. Across the study: Recipients' peripheral blood T cell receptor repertoires were compared with those in transplanted livers.

A single record per CDR3 protein comes from TCRdb applying MiXCR to the reads. The top ten hold 15% to 20% of the sample, which has a few thousand distinct CDR3 sequences, roughly 18% seen once. The receptors were gathered from a human patient who had a liver transplant. T cells may partly derive from the graft donor.

Many counts were recorded for this clonotype. J is TRBJ2-7 and V is TRBV7-9, with 8 bases that match TRBD1. This CDR3 is built from 15 residues. Germline CDR1 SEHNR, CDR2 FQNEAQ (reference sequence). The ends lost 7 bases at V and 3 bases at J; junction bases unmatched: 11. CDR3 loop: CASTGAGGKVYEQYF. The CDR3 region has the DNA TGTGCCAGCACGGGGGCAGGGGGCAAGGTCTACGAGCAGTACTTC.

The gene calls are TRBV19 and TRBJ1-6, with D possibly TRBD1 on 6 matching bases. Germline V gene data show CDR1 as LNHDA and CDR2 as SQIVND (reference sequence). Trimming took 7 bases from V and 7 from J, leaving 29 bases between them. The CDR3 covers 19 residues. The CDR3 region is CASTTRGVNRHLRNSPLHF. CDR3 sequence (DNA): TGTGCCAGTACCACGAGGGGGGTCAACAGGCACCTGCGGAATTCACCCCTCCACTTT. The variable domain in full, with the rest retrieved from reference TRBV19 and TRBJ1-6, is DGGITQSPKYLFRKEGQNVTLSCEQNLNHDAMYWYRQDPGQGLRLIYYSQIVNDFQKGDIAEGYSVSREKKESFPLTVTSAQKNPTAFYLCASTTRGVNRHLRNSPLHFGNGTRLTVT.

This clonotype was observed a few times. The chain recombines TRBV6-5 with TRBJ2-7; 10 positions agree with TRBD1. Trimming removed 5 bases from V and 4 bases from J; junction bases left unmatched: 5. The CDR3 is 14 residues long. Germline V lookup: CDR1 MNHEY, CDR2 SVGAGI. The CDR3 DNA reads TGTGCCAGCAGTCTCGGGACAGGGGTTTACGAGCAGTACTTC. This gives the protein CASSLGTGVYEQYF.

This clonotype is classed as medium-sized. V gene TRBV7-9 combines with J gene TRBJ2-2, with D perhaps TRBD1 (6 bases). This CDR3 comprises 14 residues. In germline, CDR1 is SEHNR, CDR2 FQNEAQ (reference sequence). V was pared by 2 bases and J by 4 bases, with 8 bases between. The CDR3 protein is CASSLLQGTGELFF. The CDR3 nucleotides read TGTGCCAGCAGCTTACTACAGGGCACCGGGGAGCTGTTTTTT.

Turning to this clonotype: A read error likely explains this, since a far larger clone differs by one base. The rearrangement joins TRBV6-5 to TRBJ2-7, with D possibly matching TRBD2 (7 bases). This CDR3 is 15 amino acids long. Germline lookup yields CDR1 MNHEY and CDR2 SVGAGI. The CDR3 DNA follows: TGTGCCAGCAGTATTTCGGGGGGCACCTACAATGAGCTGTTCTTC. Encoded protein: CASSISGGTYNELFF.

This clonotype was recorded a few times. J is TRBJ1-5 and V is TRBV11-2; D is unresolved. V was clipped by 0 bases and J by 6 bases, with 15 bases between them. The CDR3 consists of 16 residues. The germline gives CDR1 SGHAT, CDR2 FQNNGV. The CDR3: CASSLEGGWGPQPQHF. The CDR3 DNA sequence: TGTGCCAGCAGCTTAGAGGGCGGGTGGGGTCCTCAGCCCCAGCATTTT.

CDR3 protein: CAWGGQYNEQFF. DNA of the CDR3: TGTGCCTGGGGGGGACAGTACAATGAGCAGTTCTTC. V and J are TRBV30 and TRBJ2-1; 7 nucleotides match TRBD1. The trim removed 5 bases at V and 4 bases at J, leaving 2 bases unmatched. The germline gives CDR1 GTSNPN, CDR2 SVGIG (reference sequence). The CDR3 spans 12 residues.

This clonotype is medium-sized (0.01 to 0.1%) within its sample. The V and J genes are TRBV24-1 and TRBJ2-7; TRBD1 matches at 10 bases. The length of the CDR3 is 16 residues. V gave up 4 bases and J gave up 3 bases; unmatched junction bases: 8. Per germline, CDR1 KGHDR and CDR2 SFDVKD. The CDR3 coding sequence is TGTGCCACCAGTGACTCGACAGGGGGCGACGACTACGAGCAGTACTTC. Residues: CATSDSTGGDDYEQYF.

The chain couples TRBV5-4 to TRBJ2-1, with D tentatively TRBD1 (6 bases). This CDR3 is built from 14 residues. Germline-derived CDR1 and CDR2 are SGHNT and YYREEE (reference sequence). The V end was cut by 3 bases, the J end by 2 bases, with 9 bases between. CDR3 DNA sequence: TGTGCCAGCAGCTCACAGGGCCCCTACAATGAGCAGTTCTTC. This gives the protein CASSSQGPYNEQFF.

By frequency in the sample, this clonotype is medium-sized. This chain joins TRBV14 and TRBJ2-7, with 10 bases lining up with TRBD1. V trimming: 4 bases; J trimming: 3 bases; junction bases outside the gene matches: 6. The CDR3 runs 15 residues. In germline, CDR1 is SGHDN, CDR2 FVKESK. CDR3 nucleotides: TGTGCCAGCAGCCCATACGGGACAGGGGACTACGAGCAGTACTTC. Translating it yields CASSPYGTGDYEQYF.

This clonotype is classed as medium-sized. This CDR3 reads CATEDRNYEQYF. The DNA of the CDR3 is TGTGCCACCGAGGACAGGAACTACGAGCAGTACTTC. V gene TRBV19 combines with J gene TRBJ2-7; 7 bases match TRBD1. From germline, CDR1 is LNHDA and CDR2 SQIVND (reference sequence). CDR3 length: 12 residues. Trimming removed 10 bases from V and 3 bases from J; junction bases left unmatched: 6.

In this sample, this clonotype is medium-sized. The V gene is TRBV15, the J gene TRBJ2-1; D uncertain. Germline lookup yields CDR1 LNHNV and CDR2 YYDKDF (reference sequence). Trimming removed 6 bases at V and 2 bases at J, with 20 bases between. The CDR3 contains 17 residues. Here the CDR3 reads CATSNNQERLPYNEQFF. The CDR3 DNA sequence: TGTGCCACCAGTAATAACCAAGAGAGGCTCCCCTACAATGAGCAGTTCTTC.

This clonotype occurred many times. The V and J genes are TRBV5-6 and TRBJ2-7, with D possibly TRBD1 on 5 matching bases. There are 14 residues in the CDR3. Germline V gives CDR1 SGHDT, CDR2 YYEEEE. V lost 2 bases and J 4 bases, leaving 13 bases between the germline ends. The CDR3 coding sequence is TGTGCCAGCAGCTTTGGCCCAGGGAATTACGAGCAGTACTTC. Protein: CASSFGPGNYEQYF.

This clonotype is categorized as medium-sized. This chain connects TRBV7-9 to TRBJ2-1, with 7 bases lining up with TRBD2. The CDR3 consists of 14 residues. V gave up 1 base and J gave up 7 bases; unmatched junction bases: 4. The germline CDR1 and CDR2 sequences are SEHNR and FQNEAQ (reference sequence). This CDR3 is CASSLVTSRNEQFF. The CDR3 DNA is TGTGCCAGCAGCTTAGTGACTAGCAGGAATGAGCAGTTCTTC.

This clonotype is medium-sized (0.01 to 0.1%). The chain employs TRBV27 and TRBJ2-7, with 9 bases fitting TRBD1. V trimming: 6 bases; J trimming: 6 bases; junction bases outside the gene matches: 6. This CDR3 comprises 13 residues. From germline, CDR1 is MNHEY and CDR2 SMNVEV (reference sequence). Here the CDR3 DNA reads TGTGCCAGCAGAGGGACAGGGTTGGGCGAGCAGTACTTC. The encoded protein is CASRGTGLGEQYF.